This T cell receptor beta chain was sequenced during a study of post-analysis software for immune sequencing data. In the study overall: The cohort encompassed relapsing-remitting, secondary progressive and progressive-relapsing multiple sclerosis disease courses.

Unique-molecular-identifier-tagged TCR beta cDNA libraries were used. From the PCR reads, TCRdb called clonotypes with MiXCR, one entry per CDR3 protein. The table records 150,000 or so distinct CDR3 sequences, 36% of them present only once. CDR3 length: 12 amino acids. With 1 base removed from V and 8 bases from J, the gap between germline ends came to 8 bases. Germline CDR1 and CDR2: KGHSH and LQKENI. The material sequenced was blood, taken after autologous hematopoietic stem cell transplantation. The chain links TRBV18 to TRBJ1-2, with D perhaps matching TRBD1 (5 bases). The origin of this receptor is a girl aged 10-17 years with multiple sclerosis. The DNA for the CDR3 is TGTGCCAGCTCACCACACGGGGACGGCTACACCTTC. Translated, it gives CASSPHGDGYTF.